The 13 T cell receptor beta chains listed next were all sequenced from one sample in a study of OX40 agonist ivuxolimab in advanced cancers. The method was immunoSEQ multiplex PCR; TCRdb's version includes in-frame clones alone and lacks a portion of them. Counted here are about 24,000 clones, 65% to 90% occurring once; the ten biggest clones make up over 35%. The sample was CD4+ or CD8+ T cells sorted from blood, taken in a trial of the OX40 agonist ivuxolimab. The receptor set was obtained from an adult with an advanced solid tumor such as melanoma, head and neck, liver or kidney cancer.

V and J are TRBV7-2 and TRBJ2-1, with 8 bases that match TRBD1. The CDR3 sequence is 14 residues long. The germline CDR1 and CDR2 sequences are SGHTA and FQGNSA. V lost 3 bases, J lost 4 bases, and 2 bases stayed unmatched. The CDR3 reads CASSFGTGYNEQFF. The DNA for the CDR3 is TGTGCCAGCAGCTTCGGGACAGGTTACAATGAGCAGTTCTTC.

In DNA, the CDR3 is TGTGCCAGCAGTTACTCCGGGAACACCGGGGAGCTGTTTTTT. This codes for CASSYSGNTGELFF. V usage is TRBV6-5 and J usage is TRBJ2-2; the D is unclear. CDR1 MNHEY and CDR2 SVGAGI come from the germline V gene. The CDR3 spans 14 residues. The V and J ends lost 0 bases and 1 base respectively, with 3 bases between them.

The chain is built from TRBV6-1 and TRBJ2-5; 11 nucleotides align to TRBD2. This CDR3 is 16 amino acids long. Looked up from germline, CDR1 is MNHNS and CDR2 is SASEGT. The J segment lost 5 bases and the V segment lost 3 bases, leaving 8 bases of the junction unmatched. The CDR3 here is CASSDPGSGRAETQYF. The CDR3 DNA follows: TGTGCCAGCAGTGATCCGGGTAGCGGGAGGGCCGAGACCCAGTACTTC.

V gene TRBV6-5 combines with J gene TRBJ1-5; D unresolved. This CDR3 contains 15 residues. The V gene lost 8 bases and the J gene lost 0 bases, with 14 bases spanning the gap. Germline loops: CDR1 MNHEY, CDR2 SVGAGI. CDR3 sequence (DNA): TGTGCCAGCTCCGCGGCAACGAATAGCAATCAGCCCCAGCATTTT. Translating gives CASSAATNSNQPQHF.

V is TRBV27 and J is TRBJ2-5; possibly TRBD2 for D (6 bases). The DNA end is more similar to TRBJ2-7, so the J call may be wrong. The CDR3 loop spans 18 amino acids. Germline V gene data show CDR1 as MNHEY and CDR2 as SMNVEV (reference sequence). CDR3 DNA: TGTGCCAGCAGTTTCTTGGGGGTAGCGGAGGGACGCTCCTACGAGCAGTACTTC. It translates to CASSFLGVAEGRSYEQYF.

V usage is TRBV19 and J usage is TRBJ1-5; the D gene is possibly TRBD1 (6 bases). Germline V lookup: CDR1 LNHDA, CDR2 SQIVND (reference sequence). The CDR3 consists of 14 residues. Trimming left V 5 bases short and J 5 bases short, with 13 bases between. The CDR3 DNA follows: TGTGCCAGTAGTTCAGGGGTCCCCGATCAGCCCCAGCATTTT. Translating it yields CASSSGVPDQPQHF.

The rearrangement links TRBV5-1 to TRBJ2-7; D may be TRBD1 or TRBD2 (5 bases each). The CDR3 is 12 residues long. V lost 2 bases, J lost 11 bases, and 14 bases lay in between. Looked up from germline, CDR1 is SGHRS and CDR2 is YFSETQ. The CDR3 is CASSFNGDDKYF. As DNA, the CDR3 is TGCGCCAGCAGCTTCAACGGGGACGATAAGTACTTC.

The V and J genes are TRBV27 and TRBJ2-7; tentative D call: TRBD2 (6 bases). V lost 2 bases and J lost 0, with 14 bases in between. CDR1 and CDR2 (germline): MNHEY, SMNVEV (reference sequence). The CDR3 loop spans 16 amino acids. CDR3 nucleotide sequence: TGTGCCAGCAGTTTAAGGGGAGCGGGTTCCTCCTACGAGCAGTACTTC. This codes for CASSLRGAGSSYEQYF.

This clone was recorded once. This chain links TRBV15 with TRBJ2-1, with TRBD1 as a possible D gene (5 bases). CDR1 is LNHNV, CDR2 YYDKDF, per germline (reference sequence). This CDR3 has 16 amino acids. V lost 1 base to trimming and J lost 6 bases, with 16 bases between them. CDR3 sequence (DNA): TGTGCCACCAGCAGAGCGACGGGTGTAGGGGCCAATGAGCAGTTCTTC. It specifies CATSRATGVGANEQFF.

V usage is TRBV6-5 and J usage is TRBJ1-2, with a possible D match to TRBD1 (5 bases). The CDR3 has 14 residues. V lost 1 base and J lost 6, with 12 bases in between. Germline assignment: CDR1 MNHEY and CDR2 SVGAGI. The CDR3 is CASSYLGDSNGYTF. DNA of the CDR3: TGTGCCAGCAGTTACTTAGGGGACTCAAATGGCTACACCTTC.

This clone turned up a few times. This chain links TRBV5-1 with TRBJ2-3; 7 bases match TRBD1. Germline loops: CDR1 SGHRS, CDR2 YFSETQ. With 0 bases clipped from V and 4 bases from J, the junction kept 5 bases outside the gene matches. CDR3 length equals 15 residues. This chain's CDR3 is CASSLGQGRPDTQYF. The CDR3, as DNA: TGCGCCAGCAGCTTGGGACAGGGAAGGCCAGATACGCAGTATTTT. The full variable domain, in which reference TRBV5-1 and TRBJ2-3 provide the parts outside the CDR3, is KAGVTQTPRYLIKTRGQQVTLSCSPISGHRSVSWYQQTPGQGLQFLFEYFSETQRNKGNFPGRFSGRQFSNSRSEMNVSTLELGDSALYLCASSLGQGRPDTQYFGPGTRLTVL.

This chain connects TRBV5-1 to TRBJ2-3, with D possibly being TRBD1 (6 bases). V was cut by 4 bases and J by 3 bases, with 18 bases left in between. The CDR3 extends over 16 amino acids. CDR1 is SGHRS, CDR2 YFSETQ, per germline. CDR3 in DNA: TGCGCCAGCAGCGCCCAGGGGTTAGTGGGGACAGATACGCAGTATTTT. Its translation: CASSAQGLVGTDTQYF.

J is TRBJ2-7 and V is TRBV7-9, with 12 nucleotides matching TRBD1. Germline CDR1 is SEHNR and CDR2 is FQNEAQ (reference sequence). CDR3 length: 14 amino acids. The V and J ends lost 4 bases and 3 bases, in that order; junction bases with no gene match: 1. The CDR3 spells CASSWDRGHYEQYF. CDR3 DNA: TGTGCCAGCAGCTGGGACAGGGGGCACTACGAGCAGTACTTC.